The 20 T cell receptor beta chains below were found in one sample sequenced in a study of T-cell reconstitution after alpha-beta-depleted transplantation in children. Unique molecular identifiers were built into the TCRbeta library. TCRdb fed the PCR reads into MiXCR, producing one record per CDR3 protein. The profile shows about 870,000 distinct CDR3 sequences, under 20% of them singletons. The material sequenced was PBMCs, mostly from graft donor cells, taken 360 days after TCRalphabeta/CD19-depleted stem cell transplant. The receptor set was obtained from a male patient younger than 18 who had a stem cell transplant for acute lymphoblastic leukemia, so the T cells may come from the graft donor.

This rearrangement joins TRBV5-1 to TRBJ2-6, with 7 positions matching TRBD1. The CDR3 loop spans 17 amino acids. The germline gives CDR1 SGHRS, CDR2 YFSETQ. The V gene end was trimmed by 5 bases and the J gene end by 0 bases; junction bases not matched to a gene: 8. This chain's CDR3 is CASSTRTGASGANVLTF. Here the CDR3 DNA reads TGCGCCAGCAGTACCAGGACAGGAGCCTCTGGGGCCAACGTCCTGACTTTC.

Many counts were recorded for this clonotype. This sequence joins TRBV2 and TRBJ1-2, with D hard to call. Germline V lookup: CDR1 SNHLY, CDR2 FYNNEI. This CDR3 contains 12 residues. V was trimmed by 1 base and J by 7 bases, leaving 7 bases between them. CDR3 coding DNA: TGTGCCAGCAGTGAAGGGGGTTTTGGCTACACCTTC. Translating gives CASSEGGFGYTF.

The gene calls are TRBV10-3 and TRBJ2-1, with D possibly being TRBD2 (6 bases). The CDR3 consists of 16 residues. Germline values: CDR1 ENHRY, CDR2 SYGVKD. The V and J ends lost 3 bases and 2 bases respectively, with 14 bases between them. The CDR3 sequence: CAISEIISGPYNEQFF. CDR3 sequence (DNA): TGTGCCATCAGTGAAATCATTAGCGGACCCTACAATGAGCAGTTCTTC.

The sample holds a few counts of this clonotype. V gene TRBV4-1 combines with J gene TRBJ2-5; D perhaps matches TRBD2 (6 bases). Deletions cut 0 bases from V and 2 bases from J, with 10 bases between. CDR3 size: 15 residues. Germline-derived CDR1 and CDR2 are MGHRA and YSYEKL. CDR3 in DNA: TGCGCCAGCAGCCAAGATTGGAGGGAGCAAGAGACCCAGTACTTC. Its translation: CASSQDWREQETQYF.

The chain uses TRBV7-8 and TRBJ2-2; a possible D gene is TRBD2 (5 bases). In germline, CDR1 is SGHVS, CDR2 FQNEAQ. This CDR3 region has 15 residues. Trimming left V 3 bases short and J 4 bases short, with 12 bases between. CDR3 nucleotide sequence: TGTGCCAGCAGCTTTGAGGGAACGACCACCGGGGAGCTGTTTTTT. Its protein is CASSFEGTTTGELFF.

This clonotype was seen a few times. This chain uses TRBV6-1 with TRBJ2-3; 9 positions agree with TRBD2. Germline CDR1 and CDR2: MNHNS and SASEGT. Germline trimming cut 10 bases from V and 0 bases from J; bases unmatched to any gene: 5. CDR3 size: 14 residues. CDR3 sequence (DNA): TGTGCCACCAAGCGGGAGGTTAGCACAGATACGCAGTATTTT. It yields the protein CATKREVSTDTQYF.

The chain combines TRBV7-9 with TRBJ1-4, with D unresolved. The CDR3 contains 12 residues. The germline CDR1 and CDR2 sequences are SEHNR and FQNEAQ (reference sequence). The V and J ends lost 7 bases and 0 bases respectively, with 3 bases between them. CDR3 in amino acids: CASITTNEKLFF. The CDR3 DNA reads TGTGCCAGCATCACAACTAATGAAAAACTGTTTTTT.

This clonotype has a handful of counts. This chain joins TRBV20-1 and TRBJ1-1; D is unresolved. V dropped 3 bases and J dropped 11 bases, with 19 bases sitting between them. The CDR3 totals 13 residues. CDR1 and CDR2 from the germline V gene are DFQATT and SNEGSKA (reference sequence). The CDR3 region is CSASTLAGETAFF. The DNA for the CDR3 is TGCAGTGCTAGCACGCTCGCGGGTGAAACGGCTTTCTTT.

J is TRBJ2-7 and V is TRBV20-1, with D possibly matching TRBD1 (6 bases). The germline gives CDR1 DFQATT, CDR2 SNEGSKA (reference sequence). The CDR3 is 15 residues long. V was pared by 1 base and J by 1 base, with 14 bases between. The CDR3 loop reads CSARGQASNSYEQYF. For the CDR3, the DNA is TGCAGTGCTAGAGGACAGGCGAGCAATTCCTACGAGCAGTACTTC.

The chain employs TRBV20-1 and TRBJ2-7; D gene uncertain. CDR3 length equals 14 residues. Germline CDR1 reads DFQATT; CDR2 reads SNEGSKA (reference sequence). Between the trimmed V and J ends, which lost 2 bases and 1 base, there was a span of 12 bases. CDR3: CSARSAGVSYEQYF. DNA of the CDR3: TGCAGTGCTAGAAGTGCCGGAGTGTCCTACGAGCAGTACTTC.

This clonotype was counted at least ten times. This chain uses TRBV27 with TRBJ1-3, with unresolved D. V lost 2 bases to trimming and J lost 4 bases, with 12 bases between them. The CDR3 has 15 amino acids. CDR1 and CDR2 (germline): MNHEY, SMNVEV (reference sequence). CDR3 loop: CASSLGAVPGNTIYF. The CDR3 DNA reads as TGTGCCAGCAGTTTAGGCGCCGTTCCCGGAAACACCATATATTTT.

The sample holds many counts of this clonotype. The genes are TRBV20-1 and TRBJ1-1, with D unresolved. This CDR3 spans 11 amino acids. CDR1 is DFQATT, CDR2 SNEGSKA, per germline (reference sequence). V lost 1 base to trimming and J lost 3 bases, with 3 bases between them. The chain's CDR3 is CSARGDTEAFF. In DNA form, the CDR3 reads TGCAGTGCTAGAGGTGACACTGAAGCTTTCTTT.

The V and J genes are TRBV9 and TRBJ2-1; D uncertain. Germline CDR1 reads SGDLS; CDR2 reads YYNGEE. Trimming took off 3 bases at V and 2 bases at J, with 9 bases between the two ends. CDR3 length: 14 residues. CDR3 sequence reads: CASSELGAYNEQFF. The CDR3 nucleotides are TGTGCCAGCAGCGAGTTGGGCGCCTACAATGAGCAGTTCTTC.

The rearrangement links TRBV5-1 to TRBJ2-5; D remains ambiguous. V dropped 5 bases and J dropped 1 base, with 12 bases sitting between them. Germline V gene sequence: CDR1 SGHRS, CDR2 YFSETQ. The CDR3 runs to 14 residues. Here the CDR3 DNA reads TGCGCCAGCAGGCCTGGACGCCTCCAAGAGACCCAGTACTTC. Translating gives CASRPGRLQETQYF.

This clonotype was counted between two and nine times. V gene TRBV20-1 combines with J gene TRBJ1-1; 8 bases map to TRBD1. The CDR3 runs 15 residues. CDR1 is DFQATT, CDR2 SNEGSKA, per germline (reference sequence). The V gene end was trimmed by 0 bases and the J gene end by 0 bases; junction bases not matched to a gene: 3. For the CDR3, the DNA is TGCAGTGCTAGAGATCCGGGACAGGTGAACACTGAAGCTTTCTTT. Translation: CSARDPGQVNTEAFF.

This clonotype was counted many times. V gene TRBV12-3 or TRBV12-4 combines with J gene TRBJ2-7, with no clear D. Deletions cut 5 bases from V and 3 bases from J, with 11 bases between. The CDR3 has 13 amino acids. CDR3 nucleotide sequence: TGTGCCAGCAGTAAGGAGAAGAACTACGAGCAGTACTTC. It encodes CASSKEKNYEQYF.

This chain uses TRBV20-1 with TRBJ2-1; D possibly corresponds to TRBD2 (6 bases). The CDR3 runs 12 residues. Germline CDR1 and CDR2: DFQATT and SNEGSKA (reference sequence). The V gene lost 3 bases and the J gene lost 12 bases, with 15 bases spanning the gap. CDR3: CSASTEGYRQFF. The CDR3 region has the DNA TGCAGTGCTAGCACGGAGGGGTATAGGCAGTTCTTC.

This chain joins TRBV6-1 and TRBJ2-5; no clear D gene. V lost 6 bases to trimming and J lost 1 base, with 15 bases between them. The CDR3 has 15 amino acids. Germline V gene data show CDR1 as MNHNS and CDR2 as SASEGT. CDR3 in DNA: TGTGCCAGCAGCGACCTAGGCGGCCCCCAAGAGACCCAGTACTTC. It codes for CASSDLGGPQETQYF.

This sequence joins TRBV7-9 and TRBJ2-7; 12 bases agree with TRBD1. J lost 6 bases, V lost 4 bases, and 4 bases had no gene match. Germline values: CDR1 SEHNR, CDR2 FQNEAQ (reference sequence). This CDR3 has 14 residues. The CDR3 DNA reads as TGTGCCAGCAGCTACGGGACAGGGGGCGTCGAGCAGTACTTC. Translated: CASSYGTGGVEQYF.

The rearrangement links TRBV3-1 to TRBJ2-1; no clear D. V lost 5 bases and J 9 bases, leaving 17 bases between the germline ends. CDR3 length equals 14 residues. CDR1 is LGHDT, CDR2 YNNKEL, per germline (reference sequence). CDR3: CASSFYGPGSEQFF. DNA of the CDR3: TGTGCCAGCAGCTTCTACGGTCCCGGAAGTGAGCAGTTCTTC.